The 8 T cell receptor beta chains below come from one sample, sequenced in a study of intratumoral heterogeneity in liver cancer. Only in-frame clones appear in the TCRdb table, and some are missing; sequencing was by immunoSEQ multiplex PCR. Of over 20,000 clones in the sample, 73% were seen once. This material consisted of tumor-adjacent normal tissue, taken before any cancer treatment. These receptors all come from a woman in her seventies with hepatocellular carcinoma.

In DNA form, the CDR3 reads TGTGCCAGCAGTCTAACACGGGAGACCCAGTACTTC. It codes for CASSLTRETQYF. V is TRBV12-3 or TRBV12-4 and J is TRBJ2-5; D is ambiguous. The CDR3 sequence is 12 residues long. Trimming removed 5 bases from V and 5 bases from J, with 9 bases in between.

This clone has a single count. The chain is built from TRBV6-5 and TRBJ1-5; D is undetermined. Germline V gives CDR1 MNHEY, CDR2 SVGAGI. The length of the CDR3 is 13 residues. Between the trimmed V and J ends, which lost 5 bases and 4 bases, there was a span of 9 bases. CDR3 nucleotides: TGTGCCAGCAGTCAACACGCAAATCAGCCCCAGCATTTT. Encoded protein: CASSQHANQPQHF.

Here the CDR3 DNA reads TGCGCCAGCAGCCCGGGGGGTCGGGGCACCGGGGAGCTGTTTTTT. This sequence encodes CASSPGGRGTGELFF. This chain links TRBV5-1 with TRBJ2-2; TRBD2 agrees at 7 bases. Germline trimming cut 4 bases from V and 4 bases from J; bases unmatched to any gene: 7. The germline gives CDR1 SGHRS, CDR2 YFSETQ. The CDR3 spans 15 residues.

The rearrangement joins TRBV10-3 to TRBJ1-6, with D possibly TRBD1 on 6 matching bases. V dropped 5 bases and J dropped 6 bases, with 29 bases sitting between them. CDR1 is ENHRY and CDR2 is SYGVKD in the germline V gene. The CDR3 spans 20 residues. The CDR3 spells CAISPRGGQPLTSTNSPLHF. CDR3 sequence (DNA): TGTGCCATCAGTCCCCGGGGCGGACAGCCTTTAACCTCTACTAATTCACCCCTCCACTTT.

The rearrangement links TRBV2 to TRBJ2-1; weak D call: TRBD2 (6 bases). In germline, CDR1 is SNHLY, CDR2 FYNNEI. This CDR3 spans 16 amino acids. V lost 7 bases, J lost 1 base, and 17 bases lay in between. For the CDR3, the DNA is TGTGCCAGCAAGGAGGGTCAGGATCTTTCCTACAATGAGCAGTTCTTC. This codes for CASKEGQDLSYNEQFF. The full variable domain, rest sourced from reference TRBV2 and TRBJ2-1, is EPEVTQTPSHQVTQMGQEVILRCVPISNHLYFYWYRQILGQKVEFLVSFYNNEISEKSEIFDDQFSVERPDGSNFTLKIRSTKLEDSAMYFCASKEGQDLSYNEQFFGPGTRLTVL.

The CDR3 spells CASSPGRTNSGNTIYF. In DNA form, the CDR3 reads TGTGCCAGCAGCCCGGGACGGACAAACTCTGGAAACACCATATATTTT. The gene calls are TRBV14 and TRBJ1-3, with D perhaps matching TRBD1 (5 bases). Germline V gene lookup returns CDR1 SGHDN and CDR2 FVKESK. The CDR3 spans 16 residues. V was pared by 4 bases and J by 0 bases, with 13 bases between.

The chain combines TRBV18 with TRBJ2-7; unclear D gene. The CDR3 sequence is 15 residues long. V dropped 2 bases and J dropped 3 bases, with 14 bases sitting between them. Germline V gives CDR1 KGHSH, CDR2 LQKENI. The CDR3 here is CASSPVITAGYEQYF. Here the CDR3 DNA reads TGTGCCAGCTCACCAGTTATCACTGCCGGCTACGAGCAGTACTTC.

The chain couples TRBV6-5 to TRBJ1-5; no firm D call. V was pared by 5 bases and J by 0 bases, with 5 bases between. Germline CDR1 is MNHEY and CDR2 is SVGAGI. The length of the CDR3 is 13 residues. Here the CDR3 reads CASSMNSNQPQHF. CDR3 nucleotides: TGTGCCAGCAGTATGAATAGCAATCAGCCCCAGCATTTT.